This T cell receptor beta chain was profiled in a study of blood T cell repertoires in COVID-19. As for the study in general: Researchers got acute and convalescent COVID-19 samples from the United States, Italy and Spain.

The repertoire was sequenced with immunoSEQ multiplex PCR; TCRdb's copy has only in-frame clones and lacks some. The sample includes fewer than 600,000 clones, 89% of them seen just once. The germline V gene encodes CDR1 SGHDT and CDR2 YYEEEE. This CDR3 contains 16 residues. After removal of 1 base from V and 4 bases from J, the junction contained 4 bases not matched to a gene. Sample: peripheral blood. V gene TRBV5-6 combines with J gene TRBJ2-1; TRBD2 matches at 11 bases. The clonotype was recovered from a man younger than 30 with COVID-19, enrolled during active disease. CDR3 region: CASSLYASGGYNEQFF. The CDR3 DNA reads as TGTGCCAGCAGCTTGTATGCTAGCGGGGGGTACAATGAGCAGTTCTTC.